This T cell receptor (beta chain) was sequenced during a study of shared clonotypes between healthy human individuals. Study summary: Per donor, CD8 memory used one plate, CD8 naive used two, CD4 memory used three and CD4 naive used three.

As to this clone: Its target is unknown.

General study results and limits: Generally, naive subsets came out with larger estimated richness than memory subsets.

Sequencing was performed with immunoSEQ multiplex PCR; in TCRdb, only in-frame clones are kept and a portion is missing. The sample contains some 660,000 clones, roughly 72% of which appear only once. Germline trimming cut 2 bases from V and 5 bases from J; bases unmatched to any gene: 6. From germline, CDR1 is SGHNT and CDR2 YENEEA. CDR3 length equals 15 residues. Specimen: memory CD4+ T cells sorted from blood. Described subset: CD45RA-negative fraction. The clonotype was recovered from a young woman in good health. V and J are TRBV11-3 and TRBJ2-7, with TRBD2 matching 10 bases. The CDR3 loop is CASSLHSGRINEQYF. The CDR3 DNA is TGTGCCAGCAGCTTACATAGCGGGAGGATCAACGAGCAGTACTTC.